This T cell receptor beta chain originates from a study of PD-1 blockade in classical Hodgkin lymphoma. Study summary: Patients had nivolumab dosed at 3 mg/kg, delivered intravenously every 2 weeks.

Details on this clone: Its antigen is still unknown.

Study conclusions and caveats: Compared with baseline, CD4+ but not CD8+ TCR diversity had risen significantly by C4D1. According to reports, newly diagnosed patients had lower baseline TCR diversity than healthy donors, and relapsed/refractory patients had lower baseline TCR diversity still.

As for time point: cycle 4 day 1 (C4D1), after more than 5 weeks of nivolumab. Every patient was affected by relapse after autologous stem cell transplantation, while exposure to brentuximab vedotin was not uniform. Profiled with immunoSEQ multiplex PCR; TCRdb holds only in-frame clones, not every one. The profile shows 7,500 to 9,000 clones, 70% to 90% of them singletons. Germline V lookup: CDR1 SGHTS, CDR2 YDEGEE. J lost 6 bases, V lost 4 bases, and 4 bases had no gene match. CDR3 length: 14 amino acids. The source material was peripheral blood mononuclear cells (PBMCs), sampled before the fourth cycle of nivolumab. The source of this sequence is a human donor with classical Hodgkin lymphoma. The rearrangement joins TRBV5-8 to TRBJ1-4; the match to TRBD1 covers 9 bases. CDR3 loop: CASSPGTGHEKLFF. The CDR3 DNA follows: TGTGCCAGCAGCCCCGGGACAGGGCATGAAAAACTGTTTTTT.